These T cell receptor beta chains were read from a single sample in a study of technical replicates of blood from a handful of donors. Here immunoSEQ multiplex PCR was the method, and the copy in TCRdb shows in-frame clones only, minus some. Among some 78,000 clones listed, approximately 93% were seen once. Sequencing was carried out using T cells isolated from PBMCs. The receptors stem from a human donor in good health. CDR3s include the opening cysteine and the closing phenylalanine or tryptophan. The order of the fields is J gene, clone size, D gene, V gene, CDR3 DNA, CDR3 protein. D genes are given only for firm matches. For some rows the clone size is stated as once, few or many, or as a class when expanded; others skip it.

J: TRBJ2-7; size: .; D: .; V: TRBV5-6; DNA: TGTGCCAGCAGCTTGGGCAGATTCTACGAGCAGTACTTC; CDR3: CASSLGRFYEQYF
J: TRBJ2-1; size: .; D: TRBD1; V: TRBV7-9; DNA: TGTGCCAGCAGCTTGACAGGGGGCCATGAGCAGTTCTTC; CDR3: CASSLTGGHEQFF
J: TRBJ2-1; size: .; D: .; V: TRBV7-8; DNA: TGTGCCAGCAGCCACGCCGGCAATGAGCAGTTCTTC; CDR3: CASSHAGNEQFF
J: TRBJ2-7; size: .; D: TRBD1; V: TRBV28; DNA: TGTGCCAGCAGTTTTGGGGCAGGGGGTATGTCCTACGAGCAGTACTTC; CDR3: CASSFGAGGMSYEQYF
J: TRBJ1-1; size: few; D: TRBD1; V: TRBV19; DNA: TGTGCCAGTAGTCCTTCGACAGGGACCACTGAAGCTTTCTTT; CDR3: CASSPSTGTTEAFF
J: TRBJ2-7; size: .; D: TRBD1; V: TRBV6-6; DNA: TGTGCCAGCAGTCAAGACAGGGGGCGCGGCGAGCAGTACTTC; CDR3: CASSQDRGRGEQYF
J: TRBJ2-7; size: .; D: .; V: TRBV6-6; DNA: TGTGCCAGCACAGCAGGGGCCGACGAGCAGTACTTC; CDR3: CASTAGADEQYF
J: TRBJ1-5; size: .; D: .; V: TRBV19; DNA: TGTGCCAGTAGTATTTCCGGGGGTCCTCAGCCCCAGCATTTT; CDR3: CASSISGGPQPQHF
J: TRBJ2-5; size: once; D: .; V: TRBV28; DNA: TGTGCCAGCAGTTTCGGGATCCAGGGGCTCCAAGAGACCCAGTACTTC; CDR3: CASSFGIQGLQETQYF
J: TRBJ2-7; size: .; D: .; V: TRBV27; DNA: TGTGCCAGCAGTTTACTAGCCGAGCAGTACTTC; CDR3: CASSLLAEQYF
J: TRBJ2-7; size: .; D: .; V: TRBV30; DNA: TGTGCCTGGAGTGTTCGGGGAGGTGGACGCGAGCAGTACTTC; CDR3: CAWSVRGGGREQYF
J: TRBJ2-1; size: .; D: .; V: TRBV7-3; DNA: TGTGCCAGCAGCTTAAATCTCGTCAATGAGCAGTTCTTC; CDR3: CASSLNLVNEQFF
J: TRBJ2-7; size: .; D: TRBD1; V: TRBV5-1; DNA: TGCGCCAGCAGCTTGGGAGCGGGACAGGGTACATTAAGCTCCTACGAGCAGTACTTC; CDR3: CASSLGAGQGTLSSYEQYF
J: TRBJ1-3; size: few; D: TRBD1; V: TRBV2; DNA: TGTGCCAGCAGTGACTGGGACAGGGAGAATGGAAACACCATATATTTT; CDR3: CASSDWDRENGNTIYF
J: TRBJ2-5; size: .; D: .; V: TRBV7-3; DNA: TGTGCCAGCAGCTTAACGGGCCTAGCCAAAGAGACCCAGTACTTC; CDR3: CASSLTGLAKETQYF
J: TRBJ2-7; size: .; D: .; V: TRBV5-1; DNA: TGCGCCAGCAGCTTGGTGACAGACTACGAGCAGTACTTC; CDR3: CASSLVTDYEQYF
J: TRBJ2-7; size: .; D: TRBD2; V: TRBV7-8; DNA: TGTGCCAGCAGCTTAGTAAGAGGGCTAGCGGGAGTCTACGAGCAGTACTTC; CDR3: CASSLVRGLAGVYEQYF
J: TRBJ2-7; size: .; D: .; V: TRBV7-2; DNA: TGTGCCAGCAGCCCGGAGGTTTGGGAGCAGTACTTC; CDR3: CASSPEVWEQYF
J: TRBJ2-7; size: few; D: TRBD2; V: TRBV11-3; DNA: TGTGCCAGCAGCCTGGAGTGGAGCGGGGGAACCTACGAGCAGTACTTC; CDR3: CASSLEWSGGTYEQYF
J: TRBJ2-5; size: .; D: .; V: TRBV11-2; DNA: TGTGCCAGCAGCCGGGTGGGTCAGGCCCCAGGGGAGACCCAGTACTTC; CDR3: CASSRVGQAPGETQYF
J: TRBJ1-1; size: .; D: .; V: TRBV10-1; DNA: TGCGCCAGCAGCTCAGGGGCTAACACTGAAGCTTTCTTT; CDR3: CASSSGANTEAFF
J: TRBJ1-3; size: .; D: .; V: TRBV30; DNA: TGTGCCTGGAGCGGCTCTGGAAACACCATATATTTT; CDR3: CAWSGSGNTIYF
J: TRBJ2-3; size: .; D: TRBD1; V: TRBV4-1; DNA: TGCGCCAGCAGCCTCCCATCGGTGGCCGGACAGGCACCCACAGATACGCAGTATTTT; CDR3: CASSLPSVAGQAPTDTQYF
J: TRBJ2-7; size: .; D: TRBD2; V: TRBV5-1; DNA: TGCGCCAGCAGCCCCACCGGGACTAGCGCCTACGAGCAGTACTTC; CDR3: CASSPTGTSAYEQYF
J: TRBJ2-2; size: .; D: TRBD1; V: TRBV5-1; DNA: TGCGCCAGCAGCTCGACAGGGGGGGACACCGGGGAGCTGTTTTTT; CDR3: CASSSTGGDTGELFF
J: TRBJ2-4; size: .; D: TRBD1; V: TRBV28; DNA: TGTGCCAGCAGCACGCCGTGGACAGGGGGCGCAACCAAAAACATTCAGTACTTC; CDR3: CASSTPWTGGATKNIQYF
J: TRBJ2-1; size: .; D: TRBD2; V: TRBV5-1; DNA: TGCGCCACCGGAAGACTAGCGGGATCCAGCTCCTACAATGAGCAGTTCTTC; CDR3: CATGRLAGSSSYNEQFF
J: TRBJ2-1; size: .; D: .; V: TRBV5-1; DNA: TGCGCCAGCAGCCCCAAGACAGTTAGCTCCTACAATGAGCAGTTCTTC; CDR3: CASSPKTVSSYNEQFF
J: TRBJ2-2; size: .; D: TRBD2; V: TRBV10-1; DNA: TGCGCCAGCAGTGCTTTGCGGGGGGGAAACACCGGGGAGCTGTTTTTT; CDR3: CASSALRGGNTGELFF
J: TRBJ2-3; size: .; D: .; V: TRBV7-9; DNA: TGTGCCAGCAGCTCGCTACGGGGGAGAAGCACAGATACGCAGTATTTT; CDR3: CASSSLRGRSTDTQYF
J: TRBJ2-7; size: .; D: TRBD2; V: TRBV27; DNA: TGTGCCAGCAGTTTAAAAGCGGGGGGAACCTACGAGCAGTACTTC; CDR3: CASSLKAGGTYEQYF
J: TRBJ2-1; size: .; D: .; V: TRBV6-6; DNA: TGTGCCAGCAGCCAAGATAATATGGGCCACTACAATGAGCAGTTCTTC; CDR3: CASSQDNMGHYNEQFF
J: TRBJ2-3; size: .; D: TRBD1; V: TRBV27; DNA: TGTGCCAGCAGTTCGTACAGGGGAAAGGGCACAGATACGCAGTATTTT; CDR3: CASSSYRGKGTDTQYF